Each of the 32 T cell receptor beta chains below was sequenced from the same sample in a study of T cell responses to AZD1222 COVID-19 vaccine. Measured with immunoSEQ multiplex PCR; TCRdb has only the in-frame clones, and not every one. The profile covers over 110,000 clones, with 92% appearing a single time and 9% to 9.5% taken by the ten largest. The input for sequencing was peripheral blood, taken 28 days after the second AZD1222 dose. Every receptor here comes from an adult who received the AZD1222 COVID-19 vaccine.

This chain joins TRBV7-6 and TRBJ1-2; TRBD1 agrees at 7 bases. Losses at the gene ends were 5 bases for V and 13 bases for J; bases not matched to a gene: 34. The V gene's germline CDR1 is SGHVS and CDR2 FNYEAQ. The CDR3 covers 20 residues. For the CDR3, the DNA is TGTGCCAGCAGCCAATCTCTGGAGGCCGAGCTCCCCGGACAGGTATTTGAGTTCACCTTC. This sequence encodes CASSQSLEAELPGQVFEFTF.

V gene TRBV19 combines with J gene TRBJ1-6; no clear D. V lost 7 bases to trimming and J lost 8 bases, with 12 bases between them. This CDR3 contains 13 residues. CDR1 is LNHDA and CDR2 is SQIVND in the germline V gene (reference sequence). CDR3 nucleotide sequence: TGTGCCAGTACTCTCGGTGGGCATTCACCCCTCCACTTT. Residues: CASTLGGHSPLHF.

By share, this clone ranks as medium-sized. The V gene is TRBV7-2, the J gene TRBJ1-1; 7 nucleotides line up with TRBD1. In germline, CDR1 is SGHTA, CDR2 FQGNSA. CDR3 size: 13 residues. The J segment lost 10 bases and the V segment lost 5 bases, leaving 10 bases of the junction unmatched. The DNA for the CDR3 is TGTGCCAGCAGCCCAGGGGGGGGAGCTTCAGCTTTCTTT. As protein: CASSPGGGASAFF.

The rearrangement joins TRBV4-3 to TRBJ2-5, with 7 bases matching TRBD1. V dropped 4 bases and J dropped 1; count of bases not matched to a gene: 0. The CDR3 sequence is 13 residues long. From germline, CDR1 is LGHNA and CDR2 YSLEER. The CDR3 nucleotides read TGCGCCAGCAGCCGGGACAGCCAAGAGACCCAGTACTTC. Protein sequence: CASSRDSQETQYF.

The chain has TRBV9 and TRBJ2-5; D unresolved. The V end was cut by 0 bases, the J end by 2 bases, with 11 bases between. CDR3 size: 15 residues. Germline assignment: CDR1 SGDLS and CDR2 YYNGEE. The CDR3 DNA reads TGTGCCAGCAGCGTAGTCGGGTACGAACAAGAGACCCAGTACTTC. It encodes CASSVVGYEQETQYF.

This clone showed up just a few times. V is TRBV29-1 and J is TRBJ1-1; no clear D gene. Germline V gene lookup returns CDR1 SQVTM and CDR2 ANQGSEA. This CDR3 comprises 13 residues. The V gene lost 1 base and the J gene lost 3 bases, with 9 bases spanning the gap. The CDR3 protein is CSVEGNSDTEAFF. As DNA, the CDR3 is TGCAGCGTTGAAGGAAATTCGGACACTGAAGCTTTCTTT.

The chain carries TRBV5-5 and TRBJ2-1; the match to TRBD1 covers 8 bases. CDR3 length: 15 amino acids. The V and J ends lost 3 bases and 7 bases, in that order; junction bases with no gene match: 9. Germline CDR1 is SGHKS and CDR2 is YYEKEE (reference sequence). CDR3 sequence (DNA): TGTGCCAGCAGCTCACCGGAGACAGGGGTAAATGAGCAGTTCTTC. Residues: CASSSPETGVNEQFF.

The chain recombines TRBV11-2 with TRBJ2-2, with TRBD2 matching over 8 bases. Germline lookup yields CDR1 SGHAT and CDR2 FQNNGV. The CDR3 is made up of 16 amino acids. The ends lost 3 bases at V and 0 bases at J; junction bases unmatched: 3. CDR3 amino acids: CASSLLAGPNTGELFF. The CDR3 region has the DNA TGTGCCAGCAGCTTGCTAGCGGGCCCGAACACCGGGGAGCTGTTTTTT. Full variable domain (rest looked up from reference TRBV11-2 and TRBJ2-2): EAGVAQSPRYKIIEKRQSVAFWCNPISGHATLYWYQQILGQGPKLLIQFQNNGVVDDSQLPKDRFSAERLKGVDSTLKIQPAKLEDSAVYLCASSLLAGPNTGELFFGEGSRLTVL.

In the case of this clone: One end of the junction is discordant with germline, which a read error may explain. The rearrangement uses TRBV10-1 and TRBJ2-7; 7 nucleotides line up with TRBD1. Germline CDR1 and CDR2: WNHNN and SYGVQD (reference sequence). There are 13 residues in the CDR3. The CDR3 DNA sequence: TGCGCCAGCAGTGAGACCATCGACAGGGACACGAACTTC. This gives the protein CASSETIDRDTNF.

The chain recombines TRBV7-8 with TRBJ2-5, with 15 bases aligning to TRBD2. Trimming took 5 bases from V and 2 from J; bases not matched to a gene: 3. The CDR3 has 16 amino acids. Germline CDR1 and CDR2: SGHVS and FQNEAQ. The CDR3 bases are TGTGCCAGCAGCGCGGGACTAGCGGGGGGTCAAGAGACCCAGTACTTC. It yields the protein CASSAGLAGGQETQYF.

The rearrangement joins TRBV24-1 to TRBJ1-4; 7 bases match TRBD1. Germline V gene data show CDR1 as KGHDR and CDR2 as SFDVKD. V lost 9 bases to trimming and J lost 0 bases; unmatched junction nucleotides: 3. The CDR3 runs 14 residues. CDR3 sequence reads: CATGDSSTNEKLFF. CDR3 coding DNA: TGTGCCACCGGGGACAGCTCAACTAATGAAAAACTGTTTTTT.

This sequence joins TRBV9 and TRBJ2-1, with a weak D call TRBD2 (7 bases). The CDR3 spans 20 residues. Between the trimmed V and J ends, which lost 0 bases and 2 bases, there was a span of 24 bases. The germline V gene has CDR1 SGDLS and CDR2 YYNGEE. The CDR3: CASSVEPAEVRGGAYNEQFF. The DNA for the CDR3 is TGTGCCAGCAGCGTAGAGCCTGCAGAGGTTAGGGGGGGAGCCTACAATGAGCAGTTCTTC.

This chain uses TRBV6-5 with TRBJ2-5, with D possibly called TRBD1 or TRBD2 (5 bases each). The CDR3 extends over 15 amino acids. Germline V gene lookup returns CDR1 MNHEY and CDR2 SVGAGI. The V and J ends lost 6 bases and 4 bases respectively, with 18 bases between them. The CDR3 coding sequence is TGTGCCAGCAGGGGGCCGGGACCCCGGGGAGAGACCCAGTACTTC. Its translation is CASRGPGPRGETQYF.

V gene TRBV7-2 combines with J gene TRBJ1-1; D is ambiguous. The CDR3 runs 13 residues. Per the germline V gene, CDR1 is SGHTA and CDR2 is FQGNSA. V was pared by 2 bases and J by 1 base, with 5 bases between. CDR3 nucleotides: TGTGCCAGCAGCTTATCGGCGAACACTGAAGCTTTCTTT. Translation gives CASSLSANTEAFF.

The rearrangement uses TRBV5-8 and TRBJ1-2; the D gene is possibly TRBD1 (5 bases). CDR1 and CDR2 (germline): SGHTS, YDEGEE. V gave up 2 bases and J gave up 1 base, with 18 bases separating them. The CDR3 is made up of 17 amino acids. The CDR3 region is CASSFWSQDNFNYGYTF. In DNA form, the CDR3 reads TGTGCCAGCAGCTTTTGGTCCCAGGACAATTTTAACTATGGCTACACCTTC.

The genes are TRBV5-6 and TRBJ1-2; 7 bases align to TRBD1. With V trimmed by 3 bases and J by 0 bases, 8 bases remained unmatched. The CDR3 spans 16 residues. Germline CDR1 reads SGHDT; CDR2 reads YYEEEE. Here the CDR3 DNA reads TGTGCCAGCAGCTGGGGGGACAGCGATTCTAACTATGGCTACACCTTC. Encoded protein: CASSWGDSDSNYGYTF.

The V gene is TRBV27, the J gene TRBJ2-5; the match to TRBD2 covers 9 bases. Unmatched junction bases numbered 5, after V lost 3 bases and J lost 0 bases. Looked up from germline, CDR1 is MNHEY and CDR2 is SMNVEV (reference sequence). CDR3 length: 16 residues. The CDR3 nucleotides are TGTGCCAGCAGTTTTTCGCCTAGCGGGAACCAAGAGACCCAGTACTTC. Its protein product is CASSFSPSGNQETQYF.

In regard to this clone: The same CDR3 can be traced to other DNA sequences in this sample. This rearrangement joins TRBV28 to TRBJ1-5; TRBD1 matches 9 bases. The CDR3 runs 16 residues. V lost 3 bases, J lost 2 bases, and 5 bases stayed unmatched. The germline CDR1 and CDR2 sequences are MDHEN and SYDVKM. CDR3 region: CASSFLQGAGNQPQHF. CDR3 nucleotide sequence: TGTGCCAGCAGTTTTTTACAGGGGGCGGGCAATCAGCCCCAGCATTTT. Filled out from reference TRBV28 and TRBJ1-5, the complete variable domain reads DVKVTQSSRYLVKRTGEKVFLECVQDMDHENMFWYRQDPGLGLRLIYFSYDVKMKEKGDIPEGYSVSREKKERFSLILESASTNQTSMYLCASSFLQGAGNQPQHFGDGTRLSIL.

This clone was seen once. The chain uses TRBV2 and TRBJ2-1; D unclear. The CDR3 runs to 15 residues. V lost 2 bases and J lost 6, with 14 bases in between. Germline V gene data show CDR1 as SNHLY and CDR2 as FYNNEI. The CDR3 spells CASSERSVGVNEQFF. The CDR3 DNA reads as TGTGCCAGCAGTGAAAGAAGCGTAGGAGTCAATGAGCAGTTCTTC.

In its sample, this clone was seen once. The chain recombines TRBV25-1 with TRBJ2-3; D perhaps matches TRBD2 (6 bases). The CDR3 is made up of 16 amino acids. The germline V and J ends were trimmed by 3 bases and 5 bases, with 18 bases remaining between them. CDR1 MGHDK and CDR2 SYGVNS come from the germline V gene. CDR3 in DNA: TGTGCCAGCAGTGAGGGCGGGGCAGGACTTCAAGATACGCAGTATTTT. Translation: CASSEGGAGLQDTQYF.

The rearrangement links TRBV4-1 to TRBJ1-4; D may be TRBD1 (5 bases). This CDR3 region has 16 residues. Germline CDR1 reads MGHRA; CDR2 reads YSYEKL. V lost 3 bases, J lost 8 bases, and 19 bases lay in between. Here the CDR3 reads CASSQGGRVIQEKLFF. CDR3 in DNA: TGCGCCAGCAGCCAGGGCGGCAGGGTTATACAAGAAAAACTGTTTTTT.

V gene TRBV11-2 combines with J gene TRBJ2-5; D perhaps matches TRBD1 (5 bases). The CDR3 covers 13 residues. Germline lookup yields CDR1 SGHAT and CDR2 FQNNGV. V was shortened by 5 bases and J by 2 bases, with 9 bases between the two germline ends. The CDR3 here is CASSRDRQETQYF. CDR3 bases: TGTGCCAGCAGCCGAGACAGACAAGAGACCCAGTACTTC.

This sequence joins TRBV6-5 and TRBJ1-1; D is ambiguous. The CDR3 runs 12 residues. CDR1 is MNHEY, CDR2 SVGAGI, per germline. V was pared by 6 bases and J by 2 bases, with 7 bases between. The CDR3 nucleotides read TGTGCCAGCAGGCTGGGCAACACTGAAGCTTTCTTT. Its protein product is CASRLGNTEAFF.

The V and J genes are TRBV6-6 and TRBJ1-1; D not certain. Trimming stripped 6 bases from V and 1 base from J, with 12 bases between. Per germline, CDR1 MNHNY and CDR2 SVGAGI (reference sequence). This CDR3 has 14 amino acids. CDR3 bases: TGTGCCAGCAGCGCTCGGGGAGCGAACACTGAAGCTTTCTTT. It encodes CASSARGANTEAFF.

As regards this clone: The identical CDR3 is also encoded by other nucleotide sequences in the sample. This chain links TRBV19 with TRBJ1-2, with D perhaps matching TRBD1 (6 bases). The CDR3 length is 11 residues. Trimming left V 8 bases short and J 8 bases short, with 12 bases between. Germline V gene lookup returns CDR1 LNHDA and CDR2 SQIVND (reference sequence). CDR3 nucleotides: TGTGCCAGTCGTACAGGGATAGGCTACACCTTC. Its translation is CASRTGIGYTF.

V gene TRBV28 combines with J gene TRBJ1-2, with D perhaps matching TRBD1 (5 bases). The CDR3 length is 16 residues. CDR1 and CDR2 from the germline V gene are MDHEN and SYDVKM. The ends were cut back, 6 bases at V and 4 bases at J, with 21 bases in the middle. This CDR3 reads CASRGGGKEGSYGYTF. The CDR3 DNA reads TGTGCCAGCAGGGGGGGAGGGAAAGAGGGTTCCTATGGCTACACCTTC.

The gene calls are TRBV6-5 and TRBJ1-1; possible D gene TRBD1, 5 bases. The CDR3 runs 14 residues. The germline V and J ends were trimmed by 4 bases and 0 bases, with 9 bases remaining between them. Germline V CDR1 and CDR2: MNHEY, SVGAGI. CDR3 DNA sequence: TGTGCCAGCAGTTTGGGGCTCATGAACACTGAAGCTTTCTTT. It encodes CASSLGLMNTEAFF.

The rearrangement uses TRBV2 and TRBJ1-5; D gene uncertain. CDR1 and CDR2 from the germline V gene are SNHLY and FYNNEI. V was clipped by 6 bases and J by 1 base, with 10 bases between them. The CDR3 is 14 residues long. The CDR3 here is CASRDAGSNQPQHF. Written as DNA, the CDR3 is TGTGCCAGCAGGGACGCCGGGAGCAATCAGCCCCAGCATTTT.

The chain uses TRBV23-1 and TRBJ1-5; D is perhaps TRBD1 (5 bases). TRBV23-1 is noted as an ORF with a role that remains uncertain. CDR3 size: 17 residues. The V gene lost 0 bases and the J gene lost 4 bases, with 16 bases spanning the gap. The CDR3 DNA reads TGCGCCAGCAGTCAATCGATCCGGGCAGGGAGAAATCAGCCCCAGCATTTT. Translating it yields CASSQSIRAGRNQPQHF.

The rearrangement joins TRBV27 to TRBJ1-2, with D perhaps TRBD1 (5 bases). Germline V gene data show CDR1 as MNHEY and CDR2 as SMNVEV (reference sequence). V shed 4 bases and J shed 7 bases, with 10 bases lying between them. CDR3 length equals 12 residues. CDR3 nucleotide sequence: TGTGCCAGCAGTTCTAATAGGGGTGGCTACACCTTC. It is translated as CASSSNRGGYTF.

The J gene is TRBJ1-6, the V gene TRBV6-2 or TRBV6-3, with 9 bases fitting TRBD1. The CDR3 is 17 amino acids. V shed 2 bases, J shed 0 bases, and the junction held 2 bases outside the gene matches. In germline, CDR1 is MNHEY, CDR2 SVGEGT. CDR3 bases: TGTGCCAGCAGTTACGACAGGGGGACCTCCTATAATTCACCCCTCCACTTT. Translation gives CASSYDRGTSYNSPLHF.

The genes are TRBV19 and TRBJ2-4; 9 bases agree with TRBD1. The junction had 13 bases not matched to a gene; V was cut back by 4 bases and J by 0 bases. CDR1 and CDR2 (germline): LNHDA, SQIVND (reference sequence). The CDR3 length is 19 residues. As DNA, the CDR3 is TGTGCCAGTAGTACAACCGGGACAGGGAATACACTAGCCAAAAACATTCAGTACTTC. It translates to CASSTTGTGNTLAKNIQYF. Full variable domain (missing parts from reference TRBV19 and TRBJ2-4): DGGITQSPKYLFRKEGQNVTLSCEQNLNHDAMYWYRQDPGQGLRLIYYSQIVNDFQKGDIAEGYSVSREKKESFPLTVTSAQKNPTAFYLCASSTTGTGNTLAKNIQYFGAGTRLSVL.